What follows is one T cell receptor beta chain and its context. Its antigen is not identified. These data belong to a study of post-analysis software for immune sequencing data. The study, taken as a whole, reports: The study found TRBV5-6, TRBV5-1 and TRBV20-1 among five or six TRBV segments more frequent in patients than controls. Multiple sclerosis patients had significantly lower normalized Chao1 diversity than controls.

Unique molecular identifiers were present in the TCR beta cDNA libraries. TCRdb ran MiXCR on the PCR reads and lists one entry per CDR3 protein. Among about half a million distinct CDR3 sequences listed, around a third were seen once. Germline-derived CDR1 and CDR2 are SEHNR and FQNEAQ (reference sequence). CDR3 length equals 15 residues. The germline V and J ends were trimmed by 5 bases and 3 bases, with 17 bases remaining between them. The chain has TRBV7-9 and TRBJ2-7; TRBD2 is a possible D gene (7 bases). This TCR came from a girl aged 2 to 17 with multiple sclerosis. Material: blood. CDR3 DNA: TGTGCCAGCAGCATGCTCGCGGGGGCCCTCTACGAGCAGTACTTC. It codes for CASSMLAGALYEQYF.